These 32 T cell receptor beta chains originate from one sample sequenced in a study of blood T cells in healthy people across ages. Alongside a J-beta primer mix, a sample-barcoded 5' primer served in a second PCR lasting about 7 to 12 cycles. TCRdb passed the 5' RACE reads through MiXCR, listing each CDR3 protein once. The data contain more than 1.4 million distinct CDR3 sequences, roughly 40% of them seen just once; the ten biggest clones take up 6.5% to 10%. The sequencing input was blood. The receptors stem from a young woman in good health.

This clonotype was recorded a few times. This chain joins TRBV7-2 and TRBJ2-1; 8 nucleotides match TRBD2. The CDR3 sequence is 15 residues long. Trimming took 3 bases from V and 6 from J; bases not matched to a gene: 7. Per the germline V gene, CDR1 is SGHTA and CDR2 is FQGNSA. For the CDR3, the DNA is TGTGCCAGCAGCTTTTTACTAGCGGCGGGCAATGAGCAGTTCTTC. This encodes CASSFLLAAGNEQFF.

The chain is built from TRBV20-1 and TRBJ2-4; weak D call: TRBD2 (5 bases). Judging by the DNA end, TRBJ2-5 fits better; the J call may be wrong. The germline V gene encodes CDR1 DFQATT and CDR2 SNEGSKA (reference sequence). This CDR3 region has 15 residues. CDR3 in amino acids: CSAPRGGLAEETQYF. The CDR3 DNA follows: TGCAGTGCCCCTCGCGGCGGGCTAGCTGAGGAGACCCAGTACTTC.

This clonotype has just a few counts. The chain has TRBV29-1 and TRBJ2-3; D not resolved. Trimming removed 8 bases at V and 4 bases at J, with 10 bases between. The CDR3 sequence is 11 residues long. In germline, CDR1 is SQVTM, CDR2 ANQGSEA. The CDR3 nucleotides are TGCAGCCCCCGCGACGCAGATACGCAGTATTTT. Translating gives CSPRDADTQYF.

The rearrangement uses TRBV28 and TRBJ2-3; 11 nucleotides align to TRBD2. Per the germline V gene, CDR1 is MDHEN and CDR2 is SYDVKM. The trim removed 6 bases at V and 1 base at J, leaving 9 bases unmatched. CDR3 length: 17 residues. CDR3 protein: CASSPNQGLAGTDTQYF. CDR3 nucleotide sequence: TGTGCCAGCAGCCCCAATCAGGGACTAGCGGGCACAGATACGCAGTATTTT.

A few counts support this clonotype. V gene TRBV2 combines with J gene TRBJ1-2; no reliable D call. Trimming left V 4 bases short and J 3 bases short, with 9 bases between. The CDR3 runs 13 residues. Germline CDR1 and CDR2: SNHLY and FYNNEI. The CDR3 spells CASSGPHDYGYTF. DNA of the CDR3: TGTGCCAGCAGTGGCCCCCATGACTATGGCTACACCTTC.

The rearrangement links TRBV3-1 to TRBJ2-1, with 10 bases lining up with TRBD2. From germline, CDR1 is LGHDT and CDR2 YNNKEL (reference sequence). The length of the CDR3 is 14 residues. The trim removed 4 bases at V and 10 bases at J, leaving 7 bases unmatched. The CDR3 DNA reads as TGTGCCAGCAGCCGGGGGACTAGCGCTGGGGAGCAGTTCTTC. This sequence encodes CASSRGTSAGEQFF.

This clonotype was recorded a few times. The V call is TRBV20-1, the J call TRBJ2-7, with D tentatively TRBD2 (6 bases). The closer fit of TRBJ2-5 to the DNA end suggests the J call may be wrong. This CDR3 region has 12 residues. Germline lookup yields CDR1 DFQATT and CDR2 SNEGSKA (reference sequence). DNA for the CDR3: TGCAGTGCCCGGGACTGGAAAGAGACCCAGTACTTC. As protein: CSARDWKETQYF.

This clonotype occurred a few times. V usage is TRBV7-6 and J usage is TRBJ2-7; unclear D gene. The germline V gene has CDR1 SGHVS and CDR2 FNYEAQ. The CDR3 spans 13 residues. V was clipped by 6 bases and J by 7 bases, with 16 bases between them. In nucleotides, the CDR3 is TGTGCCAGCAGTCTTGATTATGTGGGTGAGCAGTACTTC. Translated: CASSLDYVGEQYF. The entire variable domain, with the rest obtained from reference TRBV7-6 and TRBJ2-7, is as follows: GAGVSQSPRYKVTKRGQDVALRCDPISGHVSLYWYRQALGQGPEFLTYFNYEAQQDKSGLPNDRFSAERPEGSISTLTIQRTEQRDSAMYRCASSLDYVGEQYFGPGTRLTVT.

This clonotype was recorded a few times. This chain connects TRBV20-1 to TRBJ1-6; 9 bases are a match to TRBD1. Germline CDR1 reads DFQATT; CDR2 reads SNEGSKA (reference sequence). After removal of 1 base from V and 7 bases from J, the junction contained 11 bases not matched to a gene. The CDR3 has 17 residues. DNA for the CDR3: TGCAGTGCTAGAGCCCCCGGGACAGGGTTGGGGAATTCACCCCTCCACTTT. Translated, it gives CSARAPGTGLGNSPLHF.

This clonotype was counted only a few times. The V gene is TRBV29-1, the J gene TRBJ2-7, with no clear D. V dropped 1 base and J dropped 2 bases, with 18 bases sitting between them. The germline gives CDR1 SQVTM, CDR2 ANQGSEA. The CDR3 runs 16 residues. For the CDR3, the DNA is TGCAGCGTTGAAGTTAGCAGAACAACCCTTACCTACGAGCAGTACTTC. Amino acid sequence: CSVEVSRTTLTYEQYF.

The gene calls are TRBV27 and TRBJ1-1, with TRBD1 matching 7 bases. From germline, CDR1 is MNHEY and CDR2 SMNVEV (reference sequence). The junction had 9 bases not matched to a gene; V was cut back by 6 bases and J by 8 bases. The CDR3 loop spans 13 amino acids. The CDR3 loop reads CASSLFAGQEAFF. CDR3 sequence (DNA): TGTGCCAGCAGCCTTTTTGCGGGACAGGAAGCTTTCTTT.

The genes are TRBV5-6 and TRBJ2-4; 7 bases agree with TRBD1. Near its end, the DNA agrees better with TRBJ2-7, so the J call may be wrong. The CDR3 is made up of 13 amino acids. CDR1 and CDR2 from the germline V gene are SGHDT and YYEEEE. The CDR3 here is CASSPTGYHEQYF. CDR3 in DNA: TGTGCCAGCAGCCCGACAGGGTACCACGAGCAGTACTTC.

In this sample, this clonotype turned up once. The rearrangement links TRBV3-1 to TRBJ2-3, with 10 bases matching TRBD2. The junction had 8 bases not matched to a gene; V was cut back by 6 bases and J by 2 bases. This CDR3 spans 16 amino acids. Per germline, CDR1 LGHDT and CDR2 YNNKEL (reference sequence). The CDR3 spells CASRSSLAGATDTQYF. In DNA form, the CDR3 reads TGTGCCAGCAGGTCCTCTCTAGCGGGGGCCACAGATACGCAGTATTTT.

The rearrangement joins TRBV6-1 to TRBJ2-7, with TRBD1 as a possible D gene (5 bases). This CDR3 spans 15 amino acids. Per the germline V gene, CDR1 is MNHNS and CDR2 is SASEGT. V was cut by 0 bases and J by 10 bases, with 19 bases left in between. The CDR3 loop reads CASSEAGVGTEPQYF. The CDR3 DNA sequence: TGTGCCAGCAGTGAAGCAGGGGTGGGTACGGAGCCCCAGTACTTC.

The gene calls are TRBV7-9 and TRBJ2-5; 7 positions agree with TRBD1. J gave up 7 bases and V 5 bases, and 13 bases lay outside the gene matches. Germline-derived CDR1 and CDR2 are SEHNR and FQNEAQ (reference sequence). This CDR3 has 15 amino acids. CDR3 loop: CASSRGQAGPRTQYF. The CDR3 DNA is TGTGCCAGCAGCCGAGGACAGGCCGGACCTAGGACCCAGTACTTC.

The V and J genes are TRBV6-6 and TRBJ2-2; perhaps TRBD2 as D (5 bases). Deletions cut 6 bases from V and 7 bases from J, with 12 bases between. This CDR3 contains 13 residues. From germline, CDR1 is MNHNY and CDR2 SVGAGI (reference sequence). CDR3 region: CASSPLRVGELFF. CDR3 DNA sequence: TGTGCCAGCAGCCCCCTGAGGGTCGGGGAGCTGTTTTTT.

J is TRBJ1-2 and V is TRBV2, with D unresolved. Between the trimmed V and J ends, which lost 4 bases and 6 bases, there was a span of 18 bases. The length of the CDR3 is 15 residues. Germline V gene sequence: CDR1 SNHLY, CDR2 FYNNEI. CDR3 coding DNA: TGTGCCAGCAGTGTACTTAGGCAACGGGGTGATGGCTACACCTTC. It yields the protein CASSVLRQRGDGYTF.

The chain carries TRBV9 and TRBJ2-1; D may correspond to TRBD1 or TRBD2 (7 bases each). The V gene lost 4 bases and the J gene lost 6 bases, with 17 bases spanning the gap. Germline CDR1 SGDLS, CDR2 YYNGEE. CDR3 length: 15 residues. The CDR3 sequence is CASSPHDREGNEQFF. The CDR3 region has the DNA TGTGCCAGCAGCCCACACGACAGGGAGGGCAATGAGCAGTTCTTC.

The V and J genes are TRBV6-5 and TRBJ1-2, with D tentatively TRBD1 (6 bases). The V gene's germline CDR1 is MNHEY and CDR2 SVGAGI. The CDR3 totals 14 residues. V was cut by 6 bases and J by 2 bases, with 13 bases left in between. The CDR3 coding sequence is TGTGCCAGCAGGCTAACCACAGGGAACTATGGCTACACCTTC. Encoded protein: CASRLTTGNYGYTF.

This clonotype turned up a few times. The chain links TRBV5-4 to TRBJ2-7; possibly TRBD2 for D (5 bases). The germline CDR1 and CDR2 sequences are SGHNT and YYREEE (reference sequence). Trimming took 2 bases from V and 6 from J, leaving 12 bases between them. The CDR3 loop spans 13 amino acids. The CDR3 DNA is TGTGCCAGCAGCTTTATAGGGCGGGTCGAGCAGTACTTC. Its protein product is CASSFIGRVEQYF.

The chain carries TRBV29-1 and TRBJ2-7; D may be TRBD1 or TRBD2 (5 bases each). V lost 3 bases to trimming and J lost 2 bases, with 14 bases between them. This CDR3 has 14 amino acids. Looked up from germline, CDR1 is SQVTM and CDR2 is ANQGSEA. DNA of the CDR3: TGCAGCGTTGAGGGGCCGGGAACGACCTACGAGCAGTACTTC. Translation gives CSVEGPGTTYEQYF.

The chain links TRBV20-1 to TRBJ2-1; D possibly corresponds to TRBD2 (5 bases). V gave up 6 bases and J gave up 0 bases, with 15 bases separating them. Germline V CDR1 and CDR2: DFQATT, SNEGSKA (reference sequence). This CDR3 contains 15 residues. The DNA for the CDR3 is TGCAGTGCCCCGGATAGCGCGAGCTCCTACAATGAGCAGTTCTTC. Its translation: CSAPDSASSYNEQFF.

V gene TRBV25-1 combines with J gene TRBJ2-1; a weak D match, TRBD1 (5 bases). V dropped 3 bases and J dropped 4 bases, with 16 bases sitting between them. This CDR3 comprises 16 residues. Germline CDR1 is MGHDK and CDR2 is SYGVNS. CDR3 protein: CASSDDLGQTYNEQFF. In DNA, the CDR3 is TGTGCCAGCAGTGATGATCTAGGACAAACTTACAATGAGCAGTTCTTC.

Notes on this clonotype: A read error may produce the germline difference seen at one junction end. This chain connects TRBV11-2 to TRBJ2-7, with 16 nucleotides matching TRBD2. The CDR3 totals 19 residues. The germline CDR1 and CDR2 sequences are SGHAT and FQNNGV. CDR3 sequence: CVSSPTLGLAGGPRSEQYF. CDR3 nucleotide sequence: TGTGTCAGCAGCCCTACCTTGGGACTAGCGGGGGGGCCTCGAAGCGAGCAGTACTTC.

The chain combines TRBV3-1 with TRBJ1-2; the match to TRBD1 covers 8 bases. The germline V gene encodes CDR1 LGHDT and CDR2 YNNKEL (reference sequence). This CDR3 has 16 amino acids. V was clipped by 0 bases and J by 7 bases; unmatched bases: 10. The CDR3 loop reads CASSQEDSGGYRGYTF. Here the CDR3 DNA reads TGTGCCAGCAGCCAAGAAGATTCAGGGGGCTACCGTGGCTACACCTTC.

The chain joins TRBV5-6 to TRBJ2-3, with 9 bases matching TRBD1. Unmatched junction bases numbered 14, after V lost 5 bases and J lost 10 bases. Germline assignment: CDR1 SGHDT and CDR2 YYEEEE. The CDR3 is 15 residues long. DNA of the CDR3: TGTGCCAGCAGTCCGGACAGGGGACCCTCCTCGGCGCAGTATTTT. This encodes CASSPDRGPSSAQYF.

This clonotype has more than one count but fewer than ten. The chain links TRBV7-7 to TRBJ2-5; TRBD2 matches at 11 bases. Germline V CDR1 and CDR2: SSHAT, FNYEAQ (reference sequence). This CDR3 spans 19 amino acids. V lost 3 bases to trimming and J lost 2 bases; unmatched junction nucleotides: 14. CDR3 DNA: TGTGCCAGCAGCTTCGGGACTAGCGGAACCCTAGGGTTACAAGAGACCCAGTACTTC. Protein: CASSFGTSGTLGLQETQYF. Supplemented by reference TRBV7-7 and TRBJ2-5, the full variable domain reads GAGVSQSPRYKVTKRGQDVTLRCDPISSHATLYWYQQALGQGPEFLTYFNYEAQPDKSGLPSDRFSAERPEGSISTLTIQRTEQRDSAMYRCASSFGTSGTLGLQETQYFGPGTRLLVL.

The chain employs TRBV5-5 and TRBJ2-7; 8 bases agree with TRBD1. Germline values: CDR1 SGHKS, CDR2 YYEKEE (reference sequence). Trimming took 4 bases from V and 4 from J; bases not matched to a gene: 10. The CDR3 contains 15 residues. The CDR3 reads CASSKGQGSSYEQYF. CDR3 nucleotides: TGTGCCAGCAGCAAAGGACAGGGATCATCGTACGAGCAGTACTTC.

The V and J genes are TRBV11-2 and TRBJ1-4; D ambiguous. The CDR3 runs to 15 residues. V was cut by 0 bases and J by 7 bases, with 12 bases left in between. Germline loops: CDR1 SGHAT, CDR2 FQNNGV. CDR3 nucleotide sequence: TGTGCCAGCAGCTTAGACTGGGGATTGGGTGAAAAACTGTTTTTT. Amino acids: CASSLDWGLGEKLFF.

This chain links TRBV5-1 with TRBJ2-3; D is perhaps TRBD1 (6 bases). V lost 4 bases and J lost 0, with 18 bases in between. The germline V gene has CDR1 SGHRS and CDR2 YFSETQ. The CDR3 sequence is 17 residues long. CDR3 sequence: CASSPGWGPYSTDTQYF. The DNA of the CDR3 is TGCGCCAGCAGCCCTGGCTGGGGGCCTTATAGCACAGATACGCAGTATTTT.

This chain uses TRBV12-5 with TRBJ2-6; D gene uncertain. The CDR3 sequence is 15 residues long. Trimming took off 10 bases at V and 0 bases at J, with 13 bases between the two ends. Per germline, CDR1 LGHNT and CDR2 FRNRAP. CDR3 coding DNA: TGTGCTAAGGAGCCCTTCGACTCTGGGGCCAACGTCCTGACTTTC. This sequence encodes CAKEPFDSGANVLTF.

The chain links TRBV12-3 or TRBV12-4 to TRBJ2-4; the D gene could be TRBD1 or TRBD2 (5 bases each). This CDR3 contains 14 residues. V was trimmed by 0 bases and J by 13 bases, leaving 16 bases between them. The CDR3 nucleotides are TGTGCCAGCAGTTTAGCTTTAGGGGTAGGGGAGCAGTACTTC. Protein: CASSLALGVGEQYF.